This section outlines one T cell receptor (beta chain) sequence together with its context. Its specificity is not known. This sample was taken from a study of cytomegalovirus exposure and HLA in healthy donors. Points from the study as a whole: Despite most TCR sequences being rare, some public TCRs occurred in many donors. Later analysis associated a missense DCLRE1C variant with TCR beta V- and J-gene trimming. Certain sequence variants were highly shared and formed a cluster, and this cluster was likely a sequencing artifact.

The V end was cut by 0 bases, the J end by 4 bases, with 16 bases between. This CDR3 spans 16 amino acids. Germline V CDR1 and CDR2: SGHRS, YFSETQ. PCR was performed using 60 Vbeta and 13 Jbeta primers. Clones were read by immunoSEQ multiplex PCR, and TCRdb kept only the in-frame ones, dropping some. The table lists around 67,000 clones, around 64% of them singletons, with 3% to 3.5% in the top ten. Sequencing was done on a sample of PBMCs. The rearrangement uses TRBV5-1 and TRBJ1-1, with D perhaps matching TRBD1 (5 bases). The clonotype was recovered from a woman aged 45-65 years in good health and CMV-seronegative. The CDR3, as DNA: TGCGCCAGCAGCTTGGAACTCAGGGCAACGGGCACTGAAGCTTTCTTT. Protein: CASSLELRATGTEAFF.